The clone carrying this T cell receptor (beta chain) was seen ten or more times. Its antigen is still unknown. The sample belongs to a study of metastatic and nonmetastatic thyroid tumors. Turning to the study itself: Samples came from malignant and benign thyroid patients, and repertoires were compared across blood and tumor or nodule tissue. Overall study results and limits: The reported finding was significantly higher TCR beta diversity in malignant thyroid tumors relative to benign nodules, in blood and tumor.

The germline gives CDR1 MGHRA, CDR2 YSYEKL. This CDR3 comprises 18 residues. With 0 bases removed from V and 5 bases from J, the gap between germline ends came to 20 bases. No treatment of any kind had been given to any patient before thyroid surgery. Original processing notes: Clinicopathological groups differed in CDR3, with these differences serving to build a distant-metastasis classifier for papillary thyroid cancer. MiXCR was used by TCRdb to re-call the PCR reads. The V and J calls shown here were made by TCRdb, not taken from the authors' results. Of more than 8,500 clones detected, around 20% appear once; the ten largest clones hold about a sixth.

This sequence joins TRBV4-1 and TRBJ2-4; TRBD1 or TRBD2 may be the D gene (6 bases each). The sample was adjacent normal tissue. The clonotype originates from a female donor with papillary thyroid cancer or a benign thyroid nodule (not recorded which). Some clones in this sample may be carry-over from other donors' samples. CDR3 loop: CASSQEGPGAKGENIQYF. Here the CDR3 DNA reads TGCGCCAGCAGCCAAGAGGGACCGGGGGCTAAGGGGGAAAACATTCAGTACTTC.